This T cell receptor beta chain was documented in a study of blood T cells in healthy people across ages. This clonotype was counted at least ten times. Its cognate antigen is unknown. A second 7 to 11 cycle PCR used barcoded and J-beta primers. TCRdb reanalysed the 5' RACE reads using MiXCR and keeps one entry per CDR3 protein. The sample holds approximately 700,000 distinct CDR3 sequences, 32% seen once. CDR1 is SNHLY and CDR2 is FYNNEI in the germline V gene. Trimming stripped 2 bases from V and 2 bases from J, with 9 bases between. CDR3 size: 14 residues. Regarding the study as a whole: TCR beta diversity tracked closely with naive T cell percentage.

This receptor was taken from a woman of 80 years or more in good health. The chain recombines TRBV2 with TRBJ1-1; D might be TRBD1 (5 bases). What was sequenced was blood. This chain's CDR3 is CASSEIRGNTEAFF. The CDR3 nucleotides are TGTGCCAGCAGTGAAATTAGGGGAAACACTGAAGCTTTCTTT.